This T cell receptor (beta chain) was sequenced during a study of cytomegalovirus exposure and HLA in healthy donors. Trimming left V 5 bases short and J 7 bases short, with 12 bases between. Germline V gene sequence: CDR1 SGHDN, CDR2 FVKESK. The CDR3 runs 14 residues. The PCR employed 60 Vbeta primers together with 13 Jbeta primers. Original data processing: Roughly 11 million shared chains were among the roughly 80 million unique TCR beta chains that a later analysis counted. TCRdb keeps only in-frame clones here, not all; method: immunoSEQ multiplex PCR. V, J and clone size are those of that table, while D and trimming were read from the DNA. The sample has roughly 130,000 clones; 81% are singletons. The table lists this clone with a count of one.

The material sequenced was PBMCs. The rearrangement uses TRBV14 and TRBJ1-6, with D uncertain. The TCR was taken from a man aged 18 to 35 in good health and CMV-seronegative. The CDR3 nucleotides read TGTGCCAGCAGCACGGGATCATGGAATTCACCCCTCCACTTT. It translates to CASSTGSWNSPLHF.